The 8 T cell receptor beta chains below come from one sample, sequenced in a study of CD8+ T cells in alopecia areata. Reverse transcribed after extraction, RNA yielded cDNA as the sequencing template. Sequencing was performed with immunoSEQ multiplex PCR; in TCRdb, only in-frame clones are kept and a portion is missing. Of around 190,000 clones in the sample, around 60% were seen once. Treatment specified: oral pan-JAK inhibitor, 5-10 mg twice daily. The source material was CD4+ T cells sorted from blood, sampled at week 4, from a patient treated with tofacitinib. All receptors derive from a human donor with alopecia areata.

This sequence joins TRBV4-2 and TRBJ2-7; 8 bases fit TRBD2. The V and J ends lost 4 bases and 5 bases, in that order; junction bases with no gene match: 10. Germline V gene lookup returns CDR1 LGHNA and CDR2 YNFKEQ. The CDR3 runs 15 residues. The CDR3 loop reads CASSRQAGEGDEQYF. Here the CDR3 DNA reads TGTGCCAGCAGCCGCCAAGCGGGAGAAGGGGACGAGCAGTACTTC.

The gene calls are TRBV6-5 and TRBJ2-1, with 7 nucleotides matching TRBD2. Unmatched junction bases numbered 1, after V lost 0 bases and J lost 2 bases. The germline V gene has CDR1 MNHEY and CDR2 SVGAGI. The CDR3 length is 15 residues. CDR3 coding DNA: TGTGCCAGCAGTTACTCGGGGACTACCTACAATGAGCAGTTCTTC. It specifies CASSYSGTTYNEQFF.

The J gene is TRBJ2-5, the V gene TRBV27, with TRBD2 matching over 12 bases. CDR3 length: 15 amino acids. The V gene's germline CDR1 is MNHEY and CDR2 SMNVEV (reference sequence). J gave up 7 bases and V 5 bases, and 8 bases lay outside the gene matches. CDR3 residues: CASSKGLAGRGTQYF. The DNA for the CDR3 is TGTGCCAGCAGTAAGGGACTAGCGGGCCGGGGGACCCAGTACTTC.

The rearrangement joins TRBV7-2 to TRBJ2-7, with a possible D match to TRBD2 (6 bases). CDR1 and CDR2 (germline): SGHTA, FQGNSA. CDR3 size: 15 residues. The V end was cut by 7 bases, the J end by 0 bases, with 16 bases between. CDR3 DNA: TGTGCCAGCACCCGCCCTGGGGGGAGCTCCTACGAGCAGTACTTC. Residues: CASTRPGGSSYEQYF.

This clone appeared a few times. V and J are TRBV29-1 and TRBJ2-2; D remains ambiguous. V was pared by 6 bases and J by 1 base, with 12 bases between. This CDR3 spans 14 amino acids. Germline lookup yields CDR1 SQVTM and CDR2 ANQGSEA. CDR3 sequence: CSVRRTVNTGELFF. The CDR3 DNA reads as TGCAGCGTAAGAAGGACGGTGAACACCGGGGAGCTGTTTTTT.

The chain uses TRBV29-1 and TRBJ2-5; D is possibly TRBD1 or TRBD2 (6 bases each). The germline V gene has CDR1 SQVTM and CDR2 ANQGSEA. The V end was cut by 0 bases, the J end by 9 bases, with 17 bases between. This CDR3 region has 14 residues. This CDR3 is CSVEDQDRQRAQYF. As DNA, the CDR3 is TGCAGCGTTGAAGATCAGGACAGACAGCGGGCCCAGTACTTC.

The genes are TRBV29-1 and TRBJ1-1; 9 nucleotides match TRBD1. There are 15 residues in the CDR3. Trimming cost V 4 bases and J 0 bases; bases outside gene matches: 6. CDR1 is SQVTM, CDR2 ANQGSEA, per germline. The CDR3 region has the DNA TGCAGCGTTGCTGGCGGGGACAGGGTGAACACTGAAGCTTTCTTT. This codes for CSVAGGDRVNTEAFF. Combining the CDR3 with reference TRBV29-1 and TRBJ1-1 gives the whole variable domain SAVISQKPSRDICQRGTSLTIQCQVDSQVTMMFWYRQQPGQSLTLIATANQGSEATYESGFVIDKFPISRPNLTFSTLTVSNMSPEDSSIYLCSVAGGDRVNTEAFFGQGTRLTVV.

The chain recombines TRBV30 with TRBJ2-1; D ambiguous. Trimming pared 5 bases from V and 7 bases from J, leaving 6 bases between. Germline CDR1 and CDR2: GTSNPN and SVGIG (reference sequence). This CDR3 has 10 amino acids. CDR3 sequence (DNA): TGTGCCTGGGCAGAGAATGAGCAGTTCTTC. This encodes CAWAENEQFF. Using reference TRBV30 and TRBJ2-1 for the parts outside the CDR3, the full variable domain is SQTIHQWPATLVQPVGSPLSLECTVEGTSNPNLYWYRQAAGRGLQLLFYSVGIGQISSEVPQNLSASRPQDRQFILSSKKLLLSDSGFYLCAWAENEQFFGPGTRLTVL.